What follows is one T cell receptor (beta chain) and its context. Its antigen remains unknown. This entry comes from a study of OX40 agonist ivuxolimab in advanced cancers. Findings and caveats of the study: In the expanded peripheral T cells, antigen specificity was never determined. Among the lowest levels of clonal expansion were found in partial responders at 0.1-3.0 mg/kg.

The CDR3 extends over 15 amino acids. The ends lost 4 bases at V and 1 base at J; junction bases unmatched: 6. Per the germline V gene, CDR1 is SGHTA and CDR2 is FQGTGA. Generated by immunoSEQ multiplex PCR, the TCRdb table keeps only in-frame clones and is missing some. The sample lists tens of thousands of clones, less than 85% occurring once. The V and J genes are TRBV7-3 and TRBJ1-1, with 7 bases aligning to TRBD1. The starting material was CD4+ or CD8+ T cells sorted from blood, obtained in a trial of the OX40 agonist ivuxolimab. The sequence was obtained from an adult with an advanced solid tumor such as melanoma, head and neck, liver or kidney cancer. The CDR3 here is CASSSSDRENTEAFF. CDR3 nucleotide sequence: TGTGCCAGCAGCTCCTCAGACAGGGAGAACACTGAAGCTTTCTTT.